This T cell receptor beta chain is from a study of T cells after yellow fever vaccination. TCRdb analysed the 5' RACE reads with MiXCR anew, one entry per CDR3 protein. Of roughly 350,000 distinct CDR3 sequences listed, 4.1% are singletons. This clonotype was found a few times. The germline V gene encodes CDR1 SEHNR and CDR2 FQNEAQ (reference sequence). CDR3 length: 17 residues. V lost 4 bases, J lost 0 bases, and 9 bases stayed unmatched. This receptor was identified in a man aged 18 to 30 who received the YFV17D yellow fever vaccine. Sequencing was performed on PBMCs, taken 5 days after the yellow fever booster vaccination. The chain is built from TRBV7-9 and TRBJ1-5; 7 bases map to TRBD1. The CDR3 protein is CASSSTGTDLSNQPQHF. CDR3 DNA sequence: TGTGCCAGCAGCTCAACCGGGACAGACCTTAGCAATCAGCCCCAGCATTTT.